This T cell receptor beta chain was recovered during a study of T cells in localized non-small cell lung cancer. Study-level results: Exceeding tumor, uninvolved adjacent lung had the highest T cell clonality. Sequencing, confined to only one tumor region, leaves heterogeneity possible. Detection in adjacent lung was observed for a median 57 of the top 100 tumor clones.

Sequencing used immunoSEQ multiplex PCR; TCRdb keeps in-frame clones, though not all of them. Found here are some 41,000 clones, roughly 84% of them singletons; the top ten hold approximately 7.8%. Of note for this clone: Its antigen is unknown.

Trimming took 4 bases from V and 3 from J, leaving 18 bases between them. The CDR3 runs to 16 residues. Germline loops: CDR1 LNHDA, CDR2 SQIVND (reference sequence). Here the sequenced sample was PBMCs, taken before any cancer treatment. This TCR came from a man aged 35 to 69 with stage II lung adenocarcinoma. The chain couples TRBV19 to TRBJ1-2; perhaps TRBD1 as D (6 bases). The CDR3 coding sequence is TGTGCCAGTAGTACCCCACAGGGTTTTGCGGACTATGGCTACACCTTC. Its translation: CASSTPQGFADYGYTF.